One sample yielded the 23 T cell receptor beta chains listed below, sequenced in a study of blood T cells in healthy people across ages. Through a sample-barcoded 5' primer and a J-beta primer mix, a second PCR was run for 7 to 11 cycles. TCRdb re-derived calls from the 5' RACE reads in MiXCR, one entry per CDR3 protein. Of roughly 570,000 distinct CDR3 sequences listed, 27% are singletons. Sequenced input: blood. The origin of the receptors is a woman in her seventies in good health.

The chain uses TRBV5-1 and TRBJ2-1; no definite D call. Germline V gives CDR1 SGHRS, CDR2 YFSETQ. Deletions cut 0 bases from V and 5 bases from J, with 6 bases between. CDR3 length equals 13 residues. DNA for the CDR3: TGCGCCAGCAGCTTGGTGGTCAACAATGAGCAGTTCTTC. Translation: CASSLVVNNEQFF.

V is TRBV7-2 and J is TRBJ1-5; D gene ambiguous. The CDR3 has 15 residues. Deletions cut 2 bases from V and 4 bases from J, with 12 bases between. Germline loops: CDR1 SGHTA, CDR2 FQGNSA. The CDR3 protein is CASSLRTGPNQPQHF. Written as DNA, the CDR3 is TGTGCCAGCAGCTTAAGGACCGGCCCGAATCAGCCCCAGCATTTT.

The CDR3 DNA is TGTGCCACCAGCAGAGGCGGACTAGCGGGGGGACGCACAGATACGCAGTATTTT. Encoded protein: CATSRGGLAGGRTDTQYF. The genes are TRBV15 and TRBJ2-3; 14 bases match TRBD2. Germline CDR1 reads LNHNV; CDR2 reads YYDKDF (reference sequence). Unmatched junction bases numbered 4, after V lost 1 base and J lost 1 base. The CDR3 is 18 amino acids.

The sample holds a few counts of this clonotype. The chain uses TRBV4-1 and TRBJ1-4; D may be TRBD1 (6 bases). This CDR3 spans 14 amino acids. In germline, CDR1 is MGHRA, CDR2 YSYEKL. Trimming took off 0 bases at V and 8 bases at J, with 10 bases between the two ends. This chain's CDR3 is CASSQDRGEEKLFF. The CDR3 region has the DNA TGCGCCAGCAGCCAAGACAGGGGTGAGGAAAAACTGTTTTTT.

Many counts were recorded for this clonotype. The chain's CDR3 is CASSLTGGGTEAFF. The DNA for the CDR3 is TGCGCCAGCAGCTTAACAGGAGGAGGGACTGAAGCTTTCTTT. The chain is built from TRBV5-1 and TRBJ1-1; maybe TRBD1 (5 bases). With 2 bases removed from V and 5 bases from J, the gap between germline ends came to 13 bases. The CDR3 loop spans 14 amino acids. CDR1 and CDR2 (germline): SGHRS, YFSETQ.

J is TRBJ2-1 and V is TRBV10-3, with a possible D match to TRBD1 (5 bases). Gene TRBJ2-7 matches the end of the DNA better, so the J call may be wrong. CDR3 length equals 13 residues. Per the germline V gene, CDR1 is ENHRY and CDR2 is SYGVKD. Written as DNA, the CDR3 is TGTGCCATCAGTGTGGGCAGGGACTACGAGCAGTACTTC. This codes for CAISVGRDYEQYF.

Here the CDR3 reads CASSLEQGVGYVQYF. CDR3 nucleotides: TGTGCCAGCAGCTTAGAACAGGGGGTCGGGTATGTTCAGTACTTC. The rearrangement joins TRBV7-2 to TRBJ2-4; 8 nucleotides match TRBD1. The CDR3 has 15 residues. V was clipped by 1 base and J by 11 bases; unmatched bases: 10. Germline CDR1 and CDR2: SGHTA and FQGNSA.

This clonotype has a handful of counts. The genes are TRBV7-2 and TRBJ2-1; perhaps TRBD2 as D (6 bases). This CDR3 comprises 13 residues. In germline, CDR1 is SGHTA, CDR2 FQGNSA. Trimming shortened V by 3 bases and J by 8 bases, and 11 bases separated the two germline ends. The CDR3 nucleotides read TGTGCCAGCAGCTTCAATAGCGGCTATGAGCAGTTCTTC. Its translation: CASSFNSGYEQFF.

This clonotype was seen many times. V gene TRBV7-2 combines with J gene TRBJ2-1; the D gene is possibly TRBD2 (7 bases). V was shortened by 0 bases and J by 6 bases, with 9 bases between the two germline ends. The CDR3 contains 14 residues. The V gene's germline CDR1 is SGHTA and CDR2 FQGNSA. CDR3 sequence: CASSLAGGLNEQFF. The CDR3 DNA reads as TGTGCCAGCAGCTTAGCGGGGGGGCTCAATGAGCAGTTCTTC.

This chain links TRBV4-1 with TRBJ2-5; perhaps TRBD1 as D (5 bases). This CDR3 comprises 14 residues. V was cut by 5 bases and J by 5 bases, with 15 bases left in between. Germline-derived CDR1 and CDR2 are MGHRA and YSYEKL. In DNA form, the CDR3 reads TGCGCCAGCAGCTTTCGTTTAGGGGCGGAGACCCAGTACTTC. This gives the protein CASSFRLGAETQYF.

The J gene is TRBJ1-4, the V gene TRBV14; D may be TRBD1 (5 bases). Trimming cost V 4 bases and J 5 bases, with 8 bases left between them. CDR3 length equals 13 residues. The germline CDR1 and CDR2 sequences are SGHDN and FVKESK. CDR3 region: CASSRDANEKLFF. DNA of the CDR3: TGTGCCAGCAGCCGGGACGCCAATGAAAAACTGTTTTTT.

The chain is built from TRBV7-2 and TRBJ1-2, with 9 bases fitting TRBD1. The CDR3 length is 16 residues. The ends lost 3 bases at V and 7 bases at J; junction bases unmatched: 12. CDR1 is SGHTA and CDR2 is FQGNSA in the germline V gene. In DNA form, the CDR3 reads TGTGCCAGCAGCTTGGTCTTCACCCGGGACAGGGTTGGCTACACCTTC. This gives the protein CASSLVFTRDRVGYTF.

In regard to this clonotype: This CDR3 fails to terminate in the conserved phenylalanine or tryptophan, so it likely reflects a read error. The chain links TRBV7-6 to TRBJ2-1; weak D call: TRBD1 (5 bases). This CDR3 has 16 residues. The germline V and J ends were trimmed by 5 bases and 12 bases, with 26 bases remaining between them. The germline CDR1 and CDR2 sequences are SGHVS and FNYEAQ. CDR3 nucleotide sequence: TGTGCCAGCAGCCGCATGGCAGGGTCAGGGCAGGATGGGCAGTTCATC. This sequence encodes CASSRMAGSGQDGQFI.

In this sample, this clonotype turned up a few times. This chain connects TRBV5-5 to TRBJ2-7, with unresolved D. The CDR3 is made up of 15 amino acids. Trimming removed 4 bases at V and 1 base at J, with 15 bases between. Germline-derived CDR1 and CDR2 are SGHKS and YYEKEE (reference sequence). As DNA, the CDR3 is TGTGCCAGCAGCCCGCGGTCCGTACAGTCCTACGAGCAGTACTTC. Amino acid sequence: CASSPRSVQSYEQYF.

A word on this clonotype: The junction departs from germline at one end; a sequencing error may be responsible. The chain uses TRBV20-1 and TRBJ2-5, with D maybe TRBD2 (5 bases). CDR3 length: 11 amino acids. Looked up from germline, CDR1 is DFQATT and CDR2 is SNEGSKA (reference sequence). CDR3 sequence: CSTRDSGTTDF. The CDR3 bases are TGCAGTACTAGAGACTCGGGAACTACCGACTTC.

V and J are TRBV7-9 and TRBJ1-2; D not resolved. CDR1 is SEHNR, CDR2 FQNEAQ, per germline (reference sequence). Between the trimmed V and J ends, which lost 3 bases and 2 bases, there was a span of 13 bases. The CDR3 is made up of 15 amino acids. The CDR3 spells CASSFVSPGNYGYTF. The CDR3 DNA reads as TGTGCCAGCAGCTTTGTATCTCCGGGGAACTATGGCTACACCTTC.

The V and J genes are TRBV20-1 and TRBJ1-5, with TRBD1 identical over 7 bases. CDR1 and CDR2 from the germline V gene are DFQATT and SNEGSKA (reference sequence). The ends lost 6 bases at V and 5 bases at J; junction bases unmatched: 13. The CDR3 runs to 15 residues. The CDR3: CSAPHPGQSYQPQHF. The CDR3 DNA is TGCAGTGCCCCTCATCCGGGACAGAGCTATCAGCCCCAGCATTTT.

A remark on this clonotype: Sequence at one end of the junction differs from germline and may be a read error. The chain has TRBV6-2 or TRBV6-3 and TRBJ2-1, with 9 nucleotides matching TRBD2. Germline V gene sequence: CDR1 MNHEY, CDR2 SVGEGT. This CDR3 is built from 15 residues. This chain's CDR3 is CASSYLAGSFNEQFF. CDR3 DNA sequence: TGTGCCAGCAGTTACCTAGCGGGGTCCTTCAATGAGCAGTTCTTC.

The chain combines TRBV11-3 with TRBJ1-6, with TRBD1 matching 8 bases. This CDR3 spans 15 amino acids. V dropped 4 bases and J dropped 4; count of bases not matched to a gene: 3. From germline, CDR1 is SGHNT and CDR2 YENEEA. The CDR3 nucleotides read TGTGCCAGCAGCTCCAGGGGGCCTTATAATTCACCCCTCCACTTT. Protein sequence: CASSSRGPYNSPLHF. The entire variable domain, with the rest obtained from reference TRBV11-3 and TRBJ1-6, is as follows: EAGVVQSPRYKIIEKKQPVAFWCNPISGHNTLYWYLQNLGQGPELLIRYENEEAVDDSQLPKDRFSAERLKGVDSTLKIQPAELGDSAVYLCASSSRGPYNSPLHFGNGTRLTVT.

Many counts were recorded for this clonotype. The CDR3 loop is CSAVWGPRDEQYF. CDR3 bases: TGCAGTGCTGTCTGGGGTCCGCGGGACGAGCAGTACTTC. The chain recombines TRBV20-1 with TRBJ2-7; possible D gene TRBD2, 5 bases. Trimming shortened V by 5 bases and J by 5 bases, and 16 bases separated the two germline ends. The CDR3 is 13 residues long. Looked up from germline, CDR1 is DFQATT and CDR2 is SNEGSKA (reference sequence).

This clonotype was seen a handful of times. The gene calls are TRBV10-3 and TRBJ2-5, with no clear D. CDR3 length: 13 residues. Germline CDR1 ENHRY, CDR2 SYGVKD. V gave up 2 bases and J gave up 4 bases, with 8 bases separating them. The CDR3: CAISETPGETQYF. CDR3 DNA sequence: TGTGCCATCAGTGAGACACCAGGAGAGACCCAGTACTTC.

In its sample, this clonotype was seen a few times. The genes are TRBV20-1 and TRBJ2-3; 10 bases agree with TRBD2. This CDR3 is built from 18 residues. CDR1 and CDR2 from the germline V gene are DFQATT and SNEGSKA (reference sequence). V shed 7 bases and J 6 bases; nucleotides not matched to a gene: 22. Here the CDR3 DNA reads TGCAGTGTTCCCCGGGTAGCGGGGGGACTCACCCCGGCGGATACGCAGTATTTT. Translation: CSVPRVAGGLTPADTQYF.

This chain links TRBV11-2 with TRBJ1-1; D might be TRBD1 (5 bases). Trimming shortened V by 5 bases and J by 4 bases, and 17 bases separated the two germline ends. Germline V gives CDR1 SGHAT, CDR2 FQNNGV. This CDR3 is 15 amino acids long. CDR3 residues: CASSPASGRSTEAFF. The CDR3 bases are TGTGCCAGCAGCCCCGCGTCGGGGCGAAGCACTGAAGCTTTCTTT.